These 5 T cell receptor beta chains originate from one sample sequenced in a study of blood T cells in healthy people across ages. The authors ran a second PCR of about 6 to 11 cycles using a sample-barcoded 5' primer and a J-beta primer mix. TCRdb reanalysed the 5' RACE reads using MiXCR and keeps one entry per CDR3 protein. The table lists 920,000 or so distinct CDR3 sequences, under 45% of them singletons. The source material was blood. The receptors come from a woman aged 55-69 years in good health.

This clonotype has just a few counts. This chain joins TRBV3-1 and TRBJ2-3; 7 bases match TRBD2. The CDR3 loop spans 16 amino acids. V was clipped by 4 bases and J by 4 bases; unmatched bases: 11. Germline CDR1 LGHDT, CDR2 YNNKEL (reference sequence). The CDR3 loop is CASSPQGGRGADTQYF. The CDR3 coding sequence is TGTGCCAGCAGCCCCCAGGGCGGGAGAGGAGCAGATACGCAGTATTTT.

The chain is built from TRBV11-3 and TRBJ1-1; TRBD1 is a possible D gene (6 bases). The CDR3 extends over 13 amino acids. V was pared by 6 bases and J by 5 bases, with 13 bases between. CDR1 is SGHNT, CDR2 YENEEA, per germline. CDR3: CASSKGEWTEAFF. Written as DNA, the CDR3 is TGTGCCAGCAGTAAGGGGGAATGGACTGAAGCTTTCTTT.

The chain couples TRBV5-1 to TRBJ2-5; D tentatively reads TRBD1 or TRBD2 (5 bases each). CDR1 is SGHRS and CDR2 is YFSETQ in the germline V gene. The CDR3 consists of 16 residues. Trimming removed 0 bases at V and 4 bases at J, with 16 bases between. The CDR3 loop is CASSLEGTLFSETQYF. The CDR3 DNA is TGCGCCAGCAGCTTGGAGGGGACCCTCTTCTCAGAGACCCAGTACTTC.

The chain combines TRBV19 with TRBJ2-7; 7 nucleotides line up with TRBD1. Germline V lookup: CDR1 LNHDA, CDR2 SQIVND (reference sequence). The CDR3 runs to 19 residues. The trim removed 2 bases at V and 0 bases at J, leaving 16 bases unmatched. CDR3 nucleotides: TGTGCCAGTAGTATACACCCGGGTCCTCGGGACAGATCCTCCTACGAGCAGTACTTC. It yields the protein CASSIHPGPRDRSSYEQYF.

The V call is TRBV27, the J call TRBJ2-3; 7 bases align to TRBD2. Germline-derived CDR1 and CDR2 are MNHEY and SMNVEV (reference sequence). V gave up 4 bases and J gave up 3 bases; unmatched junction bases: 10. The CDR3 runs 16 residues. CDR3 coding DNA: TGTGCCAGCAGTTCCACAAAAGCGGGAATGACAGATACGCAGTATTTT. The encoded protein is CASSSTKAGMTDTQYF.